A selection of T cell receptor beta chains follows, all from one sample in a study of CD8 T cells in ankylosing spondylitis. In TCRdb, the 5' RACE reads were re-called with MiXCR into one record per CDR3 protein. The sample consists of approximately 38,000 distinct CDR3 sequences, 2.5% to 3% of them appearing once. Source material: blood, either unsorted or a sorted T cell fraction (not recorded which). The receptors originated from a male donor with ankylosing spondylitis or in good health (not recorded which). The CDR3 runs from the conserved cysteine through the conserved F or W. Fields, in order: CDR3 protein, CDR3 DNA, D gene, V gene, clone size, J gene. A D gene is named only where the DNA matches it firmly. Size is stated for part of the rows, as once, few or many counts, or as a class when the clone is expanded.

CDR3 protein: CASSVGGVRDTQYF; CDR3 DNA: TGTGCCAGCAGCGTAGGCGGGGTGAGAGATACGCAGTATTTT; D gene: -; V gene: TRBV9; clone size: many; J gene: TRBJ2-3
CDR3 protein: CASSVFDRGNTEAFF; CDR3 DNA: TGTGCCAGCAGCGTCTTCGACAGGGGGAACACTGAAGCTTTCTTT; D gene: TRBD1; V gene: TRBV9; clone size: many; J gene: TRBJ1-1
CDR3 protein: CASSVSTSADGRDTQYF; CDR3 DNA: TGTGCCAGCAGCGTATCGACTAGCGCCGACGGGAGAGATACGCAGTATTTT; D gene: TRBD2; V gene: TRBV9; clone size: many; J gene: TRBJ2-3
CDR3 protein: CASSVPRVSGANVLTF; CDR3 DNA: TGTGCCAGCAGCGTACCCCGGGTCTCTGGGGCCAACGTCCTGACTTTC; D gene: -; V gene: TRBV9; clone size: many; J gene: TRBJ2-6
CDR3 protein: CASSEAGTGTEQYF; CDR3 DNA: TGTGCCAGCAGCGAGGCCGGGACAGGCACAGAGCAGTACTTC; D gene: TRBD1; V gene: TRBV9; clone size: -; J gene: TRBJ2-7
CDR3 protein: CASSAGLAGGPNNEQFF; CDR3 DNA: TGTGCCAGCAGCGCGGGACTAGCGGGAGGGCCCAACAATGAGCAGTTCTTC; D gene: TRBD2; V gene: TRBV9; clone size: many; J gene: TRBJ2-1
CDR3 protein: CASSQTGGAVQYF; CDR3 DNA: TGTGCCAGCAGCCAAACGGGGGGGGCAGTCCAGTACTTC; D gene: TRBD2; V gene: TRBV9; clone size: many; J gene: TRBJ2-7
CDR3 protein: CASSVEPGGGHRTQYF; CDR3 DNA: TGTGCCAGCAGCGTCGAGCCCGGAGGAGGCCACCGAACGCAGTATTTT; D gene: -; V gene: TRBV9; clone size: many; J gene: TRBJ2-3
CDR3 protein: CASSVGLGPGEQYF; CDR3 DNA: TGTGCCAGCAGCGTAGGGTTAGGCCCCGGGGAGCAGTACTTC; D gene: -; V gene: TRBV9; clone size: many; J gene: TRBJ2-7
CDR3 protein: CASSSRTGDTDEKLFF; CDR3 DNA: TGTGCCAGCAGCTCCCGGACAGGGGACACGGATGAAAAACTGTTTTTT; D gene: TRBD1; V gene: TRBV9; clone size: many; J gene: TRBJ1-4
CDR3 protein: CASSALMTSGTYNEQFF; CDR3 DNA: TGTGCCAGCAGCGCTCTAATGACTAGCGGGACCTACAATGAGCAGTTCTTC; D gene: TRBD2; V gene: TRBV9; clone size: many; J gene: TRBJ2-1
CDR3 protein: CASSVGPQQGRETQYF; CDR3 DNA: TGTGCCAGCAGCGTAGGCCCTCAGCAGGGACGAGAGACCCAGTACTTC; D gene: -; V gene: TRBV9; clone size: many; J gene: TRBJ2-5
CDR3 protein: CASSVGGGTSYEQYF; CDR3 DNA: TGTGCCAGCAGCGTAGGAGGAGGGACGTCCTACGAGCAGTACTTC; D gene: -; V gene: TRBV9; clone size: many; J gene: TRBJ2-7
CDR3 protein: CASSVGGGNPNTQYF; CDR3 DNA: TGTGCCAGCAGCGTAGGGGGGGGGAACCCGAACACGCAGTATTTT; D gene: TRBD2; V gene: TRBV9; clone size: many; J gene: TRBJ2-3
CDR3 protein: CASSVGGGTSYNEQFF; CDR3 DNA: TGTGCCAGCAGCGTAGGGGGCGGGACTTCCTACAATGAGCAGTTCTTC; D gene: -; V gene: TRBV9; clone size: many; J gene: TRBJ2-1
CDR3 protein: CASSVDTHQPQHF; CDR3 DNA: TGTGCCAGCAGCGTAGATACCCATCAGCCCCAGCATTTT; D gene: -; V gene: TRBV9; clone size: many; J gene: TRBJ1-5
CDR3 protein: CASSVAPQGLQETQYF; CDR3 DNA: TGTGCCAGCAGCGTAGCCCCACAGGGGTTACAAGAGACCCAGTACTTC; D gene: TRBD1; V gene: TRBV9; clone size: many; J gene: TRBJ2-5
CDR3 protein: CASSGTSGRQETQYF; CDR3 DNA: TGTGCCAGCAGCGGGACTAGCGGGAGACAAGAGACCCAGTACTTC; D gene: TRBD2; V gene: TRBV9; clone size: many; J gene: TRBJ2-5
CDR3 protein: CASSSVGTQQETQYF; CDR3 DNA: TGTGCCAGCAGCTCCGTCGGGACTCAGCAAGAGACCCAGTACTTC; D gene: -; V gene: TRBV9; clone size: many; J gene: TRBJ2-5
CDR3 protein: CASTRLAGTDTQYF; CDR3 DNA: TGTGCCAGCACCCGACTAGCGGGCACAGATACGCAGTATTTT; D gene: TRBD2; V gene: TRBV9; clone size: many; J gene: TRBJ2-3
CDR3 protein: CASRGQGLTGELFF; CDR3 DNA: TGTGCCAGCAGGGGGCAGGGATTAACCGGGGAGCTGTTTTTT; D gene: -; V gene: TRBV9; clone size: many; J gene: TRBJ2-2
CDR3 protein: CASSALGGRSNEQFF; CDR3 DNA: TGTGCCAGCAGCGCCCTAGGGGGCCGTAGCAATGAGCAGTTCTTC; D gene: TRBD1; V gene: TRBV9; clone size: many; J gene: TRBJ2-1
CDR3 protein: CASSATGVDTQYF; CDR3 DNA: TGTGCCAGCAGCGCGACAGGGGTGGATACGCAGTATTTT; D gene: TRBD1; V gene: TRBV9; clone size: few; J gene: TRBJ2-3
CDR3 protein: CASSVDPGEGEQYF; CDR3 DNA: TGTGCCAGCAGCGTAGACCCCGGTGAAGGGGAGCAGTACTTC; D gene: -; V gene: TRBV9; clone size: many; J gene: TRBJ2-7
CDR3 protein: CASSVGSTPRGDTGELFF; CDR3 DNA: TGTGCCAGCAGCGTAGGATCCACCCCCCGGGGGGACACCGGGGAGCTGTTTTTT; D gene: TRBD2; V gene: TRBV9; clone size: many; J gene: TRBJ2-2
CDR3 protein: CASSPTTADTEAFF; CDR3 DNA: TGTGCCAGCAGCCCAACCACAGCAGACACTGAAGCTTTCTTT; D gene: -; V gene: TRBV9; clone size: many; J gene: TRBJ1-1
CDR3 protein: CASSAGQGSYNEQFF; CDR3 DNA: TGTGCCAGCAGCGCCGGACAGGGTTCCTACAATGAGCAGTTCTTC; D gene: TRBD1; V gene: TRBV9; clone size: many; J gene: TRBJ2-1
CDR3 protein: CASSVALAGGRGTQYF; CDR3 DNA: TGTGCCAGCAGCGTAGCTCTAGCGGGCGGGCGGGGTACGCAGTATTTT; D gene: TRBD2; V gene: TRBV9; clone size: -; J gene: TRBJ2-3
CDR3 protein: CASSVEGDTQYF; CDR3 DNA: TGTGCCAGCAGCGTAGAGGGGGATACGCAGTATTTT; D gene: -; V gene: TRBV9; clone size: many; J gene: TRBJ2-3
CDR3 protein: CASSASGQGSIGELFF; CDR3 DNA: TGTGCCAGCAGCGCATCGGGACAGGGGTCGATCGGGGAGCTGTTTTTT; D gene: TRBD1; V gene: TRBV9; clone size: many; J gene: TRBJ2-2
CDR3 protein: CASRAGSVESYNSPLHF; CDR3 DNA: TGTGCCAGCAGGGCAGGGAGTGTGGAGTCCTATAATTCACCCCTCCACTTT; D gene: -; V gene: TRBV9; clone size: many; J gene: TRBJ1-6
CDR3 protein: CASSVATKTSGRYTGELFF; CDR3 DNA: TGTGCCAGCAGCGTAGCGACAAAGACTAGCGGGAGGTACACCGGGGAGCTGTTTTTT; D gene: TRBD2; V gene: TRBV9; clone size: many; J gene: TRBJ2-2
CDR3 protein: CASSVTPRYQETQYF; CDR3 DNA: TGTGCCAGCAGCGTAACCCCCCGGTACCAAGAGACCCAGTACTTC; D gene: -; V gene: TRBV9; clone size: many; J gene: TRBJ2-5
CDR3 protein: CASSVASGGYNEQFF; CDR3 DNA: TGTGCCAGCAGCGTAGCCAGCGGGGGCTACAATGAGCAGTTCTTC; D gene: TRBD2; V gene: TRBV9; clone size: many; J gene: TRBJ2-1
CDR3 protein: CASSVEGGFSNTGELFF; CDR3 DNA: TGTGCCAGCAGCGTAGAAGGAGGGTTCTCCAACACCGGGGAGCTGTTTTTT; D gene: -; V gene: TRBV9; clone size: many; J gene: TRBJ2-2
CDR3 protein: CASSAGETGGNNEQFF; CDR3 DNA: TGTGCCAGCAGCGCTGGGGAGACGGGGGGTAACAATGAGCAGTTCTTC; D gene: TRBD2; V gene: TRBV9; clone size: medium-sized; J gene: TRBJ2-1
CDR3 protein: CASSVGPGGGYTF; CDR3 DNA: TGTGCCAGCAGCGTAGGCCCAGGGGGTGGCTACACCTTC; D gene: TRBD1; V gene: TRBV9; clone size: -; J gene: TRBJ1-2
CDR3 protein: CASSAQGLNTEAFF; CDR3 DNA: TGTGCCAGCAGCGCACAGGGGTTAAACACTGAAGCTTTCTTT; D gene: TRBD1; V gene: TRBV9; clone size: many; J gene: TRBJ1-1
CDR3 protein: CASSTVGSSYEQYF; CDR3 DNA: TGTGCCAGCTCGACAGTTGGAAGCTCCTACGAGCAGTACTTC; D gene: -; V gene: TRBV9; clone size: many; J gene: TRBJ2-7
CDR3 protein: CASHSGGDTGELFF; CDR3 DNA: TGTGCCAGCCATAGCGGAGGAGACACCGGGGAGCTGTTTTTT; D gene: -; V gene: TRBV9; clone size: many; J gene: TRBJ2-2
CDR3 protein: CASSGSGIGRETQYF; CDR3 DNA: TGTGCCAGCAGCGGTAGCGGGATAGGCAGAGAGACCCAGTACTTC; D gene: TRBD2; V gene: TRBV9; clone size: few; J gene: TRBJ2-5
CDR3 protein: CASSPRTEGGETQYF; CDR3 DNA: TGTGCCAGCAGCCCCCGGACTGAGGGTGGAGAGACCCAGTACTTC; D gene: -; V gene: TRBV9; clone size: many; J gene: TRBJ2-5